This TCR beta chain was captured by sequencing in a study of CD8 T cells in Susac syndrome. About 0.45 to 1 ug RNA was reverse transcribed with random hexamers. Amplification of TCR beta CDR3 was carried out by immunoSEQ multiplex PCR, which covered 54 Vbeta and 13 Jbeta segments. Each CDR3 protein gets one entry after TCRdb re-called the immunoSEQ multiplex PCR reads with MiXCR. The sample contains over 350,000 distinct CDR3 sequences, around 85% of which appear only once. Sequencing of TCR beta covered CD8+ and CD4+ T cells obtained from blood. Isolation of CD8+ and CD4+ T cells was performed negatively, whereas enrichment of TEMRA cells was done by FACS. The source is a human donor with multiple sclerosis. The sequenced sample consisted of CD8+ T cells from PBMCs.

CDR3 sequence: CASSQLTGETTGELFF. CDR3 DNA sequence: TGTGCCAGCAGTCAACTGACAGGGGAAACCACCGGGGAGCTGTTTTTT. This chain connects TRBV6-6 to TRBJ2-2, with 8 bases matching TRBD1. The CDR3 sequence is 16 residues long. With 5 bases clipped from V and 4 bases from J, the junction kept 9 bases outside the gene matches. Germline CDR1 MNHNY, CDR2 SVGAGI (reference sequence).